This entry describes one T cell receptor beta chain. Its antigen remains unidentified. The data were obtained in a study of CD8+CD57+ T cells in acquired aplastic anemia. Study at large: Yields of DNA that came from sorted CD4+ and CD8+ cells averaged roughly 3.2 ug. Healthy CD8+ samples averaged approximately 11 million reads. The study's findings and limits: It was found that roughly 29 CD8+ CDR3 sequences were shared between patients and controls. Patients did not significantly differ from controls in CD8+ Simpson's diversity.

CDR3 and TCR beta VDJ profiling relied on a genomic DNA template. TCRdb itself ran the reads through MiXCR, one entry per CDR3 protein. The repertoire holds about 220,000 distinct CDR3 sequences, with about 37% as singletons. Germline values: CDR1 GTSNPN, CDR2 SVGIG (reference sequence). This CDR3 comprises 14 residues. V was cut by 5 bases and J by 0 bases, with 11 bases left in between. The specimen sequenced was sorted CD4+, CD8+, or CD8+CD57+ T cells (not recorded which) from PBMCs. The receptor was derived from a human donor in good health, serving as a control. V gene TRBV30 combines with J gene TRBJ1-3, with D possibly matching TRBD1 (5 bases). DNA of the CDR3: TGTGCCTGGCGTAGGGGAATCTCTGGAAACACCATATATTTT. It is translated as CAWRRGISGNTIYF.